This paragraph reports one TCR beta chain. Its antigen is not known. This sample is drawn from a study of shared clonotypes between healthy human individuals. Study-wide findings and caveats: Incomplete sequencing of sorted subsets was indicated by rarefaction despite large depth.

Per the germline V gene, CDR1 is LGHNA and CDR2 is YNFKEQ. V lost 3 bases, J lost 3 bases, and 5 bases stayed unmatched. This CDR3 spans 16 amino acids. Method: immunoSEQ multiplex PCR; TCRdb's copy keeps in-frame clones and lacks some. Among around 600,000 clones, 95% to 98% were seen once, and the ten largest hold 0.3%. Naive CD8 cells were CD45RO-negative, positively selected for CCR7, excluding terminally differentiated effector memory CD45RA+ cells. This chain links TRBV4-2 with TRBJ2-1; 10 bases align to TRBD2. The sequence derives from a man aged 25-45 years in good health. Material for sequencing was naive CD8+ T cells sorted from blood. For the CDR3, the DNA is TGTGCCAGCAGCCATCTAGCGGGAGAAGTCTACAATGAGCAGTTCTTC. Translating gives CASSHLAGEVYNEQFF.